A single sample is the source of the 31 T cell receptor beta chains below, sequenced in a study of CD8+CD57+ T cells in acquired aplastic anemia. Patients chosen for sequencing had shown CD8+CD57+ cell expansion by flow cytometry. Genomic DNA was employed as the template in profiling TCR beta VDJ and CDR3. MiXCR, run by TCRdb on the reads, gives a single entry per CDR3 protein. The repertoire holds more than 150,000 distinct CDR3 sequences, with around half as singletons. The sequenced material came from sorted CD4+, CD8+, or CD8+CD57+ T cells (not recorded which) from PBMCs. Receptors were obtained from a human donor with aplastic anemia.

The table lists this clonotype with many counts. CDR3 sequence: CASIGRFETEAFF. The CDR3 bases are TGTGCCAGTATCGGACGTTTCGAGACTGAAGCTTTCTTT. The chain has TRBV19 and TRBJ1-1; D gene unclear. Germline V lookup: CDR1 LNHDA, CDR2 SQIVND (reference sequence). V was cut by 7 bases and J by 5 bases, with 14 bases left in between. This CDR3 region has 13 residues.

V and J are TRBV19 and TRBJ1-2; 11 positions agree with TRBD1. The V and J ends lost 8 bases and 8 bases, in that order; junction bases with no gene match: 7. CDR1 LNHDA and CDR2 SQIVND come from the germline V gene (reference sequence). This CDR3 contains 13 residues. This CDR3 is CASLGGQGGGYTF. The CDR3, as DNA: TGTGCCAGTCTGGGGGGACAGGGGGGCGGCTACACCTTC. Full variable domain (rest looked up from reference TRBV19 and TRBJ1-2): DGGITQSPKYLFRKEGQNVTLSCEQNLNHDAMYWYRQDPGQGLRLIYYSQIVNDFQKGDIAEGYSVSREKKESFPLTVTSAQKNPTAFYLCASLGGQGGGYTFGSGTRLTVV.

This clonotype has a count of ten or more. This chain uses TRBV6-5 with TRBJ1-4, with a weak D call TRBD1 (5 bases). CDR3 length equals 14 residues. Trimming removed 4 bases from V and 3 bases from J, with 9 bases in between. In germline, CDR1 is MNHEY, CDR2 SVGAGI. The DNA of the CDR3 is TGTGCCAGCAGTTGGGGGACTTCTAATGAAAAACTGTTTTTT. It specifies CASSWGTSNEKLFF.

This rearrangement joins TRBV29-1 to TRBJ1-2; TRBD1 matches at 7 bases. V trimming: 2 bases; J trimming: 5 bases; junction bases outside the gene matches: 5. This CDR3 comprises 13 residues. From germline, CDR1 is SQVTM and CDR2 ANQGSEA. This CDR3 is CSVEKGARYGYTF. The CDR3 DNA sequence: TGCAGCGTTGAAAAGGGGGCTCGGTATGGCTACACCTTC.

This clonotype was seen at least ten times. The gene calls are TRBV6-1 and TRBJ1-4; no firm D call. Germline lookup yields CDR1 MNHNS and CDR2 SASEGT. The CDR3 totals 13 residues. The germline V and J ends were trimmed by 10 bases and 8 bases, with 17 bases remaining between them. The DNA of the CDR3 is TGTGCCATCACGACGGGAAATCGGGAAAAACTGTTTTTT. The encoded protein is CAITTGNREKLFF.

This clonotype was seen repeatedly, ten times or more. The V and J genes are TRBV4-3 and TRBJ1-6; 8 bases are a match to TRBD1. V lost 1 base, J lost 9 bases, and 5 bases stayed unmatched. Germline values: CDR1 LGHNA, CDR2 YSLEER. The CDR3 consists of 15 residues. The CDR3: CASSQATGESSPLHF. DNA for the CDR3: TGCGCCAGCAGCCAAGCGACAGGGGAGAGTTCACCCCTCCACTTT.

This clonotype is a singleton in its sample. The chain links TRBV20-1 to TRBJ1-6; the D gene is possibly TRBD1 (6 bases). The CDR3 has 16 residues. CDR1 and CDR2 from the germline V gene are DFQATT and SNEGSKA (reference sequence). Trimming pared 0 bases from V and 4 bases from J, leaving 13 bases between. The CDR3 DNA reads as TGCAGTGCTAGAGATCTATCGGGACAATATAATTCACCCCTCCACTTT. This translates into CSARDLSGQYNSPLHF.

V usage is TRBV2 and J usage is TRBJ2-4, with 7 bases lining up with TRBD1. V trimming: 9 bases; J trimming: 9 bases; junction bases outside the gene matches: 5. The CDR3 totals 11 residues. Germline V gene sequence: CDR1 SNHLY, CDR2 FYNNEI. This chain's CDR3 is CASSWDSIQYF. For the CDR3, the DNA is TGTGCCAGTAGTTGGGACAGCATTCAGTACTTC. Looking up the rest from reference TRBV2 and TRBJ2-4 gives the full variable domain: EPEVTQTPSHQVTQMGQEVILRCVPISNHLYFYWYRQILGQKVEFLVSFYNNEISEKSEIFDDQFSVERPDGSNFTLKIRSTKLEDSAMYFCASSWDSIQYFGAGTRLSVL.

This clonotype appeared many times. The gene calls are TRBV6-5 and TRBJ2-3; 9 positions agree with TRBD1. The CDR3 runs 15 residues. Germline assignment: CDR1 MNHEY and CDR2 SVGAGI. Trimming removed 4 bases from V and 2 bases from J; junction bases left unmatched: 4. Here the CDR3 DNA reads TGTGCCAGCAGTTCCGGGACAGGGTACACAGATACGCAGTATTTT. Its protein is CASSSGTGYTDTQYF.

The chain combines TRBV9 with TRBJ1-2, with 12 nucleotides matching TRBD1. The V gene end was trimmed by 2 bases and the J gene end by 7 bases; junction bases not matched to a gene: 6. Per the germline V gene, CDR1 is SGDLS and CDR2 is YYNGEE. CDR3 size: 15 residues. The CDR3 here is CASSVAGTGGGGYTF. The CDR3 nucleotides are TGTGCCAGCAGCGTCGCCGGGACAGGGGGCGGTGGCTACACCTTC. The full variable domain, in which reference TRBV9 and TRBJ1-2 provide the parts outside the CDR3, is DSGVTQTPKHLITATGQRVTLRCSPRSGDLSVYWYQQSLDQGLQFLIQYYNGEERAKGNILERFSAQQFPDLHSELNLSSLELGDSALYFCASSVAGTGGGGYTFGSGTRLTVV.

This clonotype has at least ten counts. The chain carries TRBV14 and TRBJ2-4, with D possibly matching TRBD1 (6 bases). This CDR3 is built from 14 residues. CDR1 and CDR2 from the germline V gene are SGHDN and FVKESK. The germline V and J ends were trimmed by 4 bases and 7 bases, with 14 bases remaining between them. For the CDR3, the DNA is TGTGCCAGCAGCCCTCCAGGGGCACGGAACATTCAGTACTTC. Amino acid sequence: CASSPPGARNIQYF.

This clonotype turned up a few times. DNA of the CDR3: TGTGCCAGTAGTAGGGCAGGGGCTTCTGGAAACACCATATATTTT. This encodes CASSRAGASGNTIYF. The chain employs TRBV19 and TRBJ1-3; tentative D call: TRBD1 (6 bases). Germline V gene data show CDR1 as LNHDA and CDR2 as SQIVND (reference sequence). Trimming took 4 bases from V and 1 from J, leaving 11 bases between them. The length of the CDR3 is 15 residues.

This clonotype was counted at least ten times. CDR3 loop: CASSVGGVGDTQYF. The CDR3 nucleotides are TGTGCCAGCAGCGTAGGAGGGGTAGGAGATACGCAGTATTTT. V is TRBV9 and J is TRBJ2-3; either TRBD1 or TRBD2 may supply D (5 bases each). The CDR3 runs 14 residues. Germline assignment: CDR1 SGDLS and CDR2 YYNGEE. Trimming shortened V by 0 bases and J by 5 bases, and 10 bases separated the two germline ends.

This clonotype is a singleton in its sample. V and J are TRBV19 and TRBJ2-7, with unresolved D. Trimming cost V 1 base and J 2 bases, with 6 bases left between them. Germline CDR1 LNHDA, CDR2 SQIVND (reference sequence). The CDR3 has 13 amino acids. CDR3 nucleotide sequence: TGTGCCAGTAGTATAGGTAGGGCCTACGAGCAGTACGTC. This codes for CASSIGRAYEQYV.

Only one count was recorded for this clonotype. This sequence joins TRBV11-1 and TRBJ2-7, with a weak D call TRBD1 (6 bases). This CDR3 comprises 19 residues. Trimming removed 6 bases at V and 0 bases at J, with 27 bases between. CDR1 is SGHAT, CDR2 FQDESV, per germline (reference sequence). The CDR3 coding sequence is TGTGCCAGCAGGCGGATGGCGACAGGCACCCGAACGACCTCCTACGAGCAGTACTTC. Translated: CASRRMATGTRTTSYEQYF.

The J gene is TRBJ2-5, the V gene TRBV9; D possibly uses TRBD1 or TRBD2 (6 bases each). Trimming shortened V by 0 bases and J by 7 bases, and 16 bases separated the two germline ends. This CDR3 is built from 15 residues. Germline values: CDR1 SGDLS, CDR2 YYNGEE. CDR3 sequence (DNA): TGTGCCAGCAGCGTAGATCGGGCTAAGGGGGGGACCCAGTACTTC. Protein product: CASSVDRAKGGTQYF. The variable domain in full, completed from reference TRBV9 and TRBJ2-5, reads DSGVTQTPKHLITATGQRVTLRCSPRSGDLSVYWYQQSLDQGLQFLIQYYNGEERAKGNILERFSAQQFPDLHSELNLSSLELGDSALYFCASSVDRAKGGTQYFGPGTRLLVL.

The table lists this clonotype with many counts. A much larger clone lies a single base off, so this may be a read error. The chain links TRBV15 to TRBJ2-7; D is unresolved. CDR3 length equals 12 residues. Germline V gene data show CDR1 as LNHNV and CDR2 as YYDKDF (reference sequence). Trimming took off 0 bases at V and 2 bases at J, with 2 bases between the two ends. The CDR3 nucleotides read TGTGCCACCAGCAGAGATACCTACGAGCAGTACTTC. Protein: CATSRDTYEQYF.

This chain joins TRBV7-9 and TRBJ1-1; no firm D call. Germline V gene sequence: CDR1 SEHNR, CDR2 FQNEAQ (reference sequence). The CDR3 sequence is 13 residues long. V lost 5 bases, J lost 2 bases, and 9 bases lay in between. This CDR3 is CASSPPINTEAFF. The CDR3 DNA is TGTGCCAGCAGCCCACCCATTAACACTGAAGCTTTCTTT.

The chain joins TRBV19 to TRBJ2-2; TRBD1 agrees at 9 bases. CDR3 length equals 13 residues. V lost 6 bases and J lost 8; bases outside the gene matches: 4. Germline CDR1 and CDR2: LNHDA and SQIVND (reference sequence). The CDR3 DNA reads as TGTGCCAGTAGCTTACAGGGGGCTGGGGAGCTGTTTTTT. Amino acids: CASSLQGAGELFF.

This clonotype was counted at least ten times. This chain uses TRBV12-3 or TRBV12-4 with TRBJ2-2; D not certain. This CDR3 comprises 14 residues. With 4 bases removed from V and 3 bases from J, the gap between germline ends came to 9 bases. DNA of the CDR3: TGTGCCAGCAGTTCCCCTACATACACCGGGGAGCTGTTTTTT. Its translation is CASSSPTYTGELFF.

This clonotype was counted ten times or more. The genes are TRBV9 and TRBJ1-5; D is perhaps TRBD1 (5 bases). The germline V and J ends were trimmed by 0 bases and 6 bases, with 13 bases remaining between them. CDR1 and CDR2 from the germline V gene are SGDLS and YYNGEE. The CDR3 is 15 amino acids. Here the CDR3 DNA reads TGTGCCAGCAGCGTAGCAGGGATTGGGGGTCAGCCCCAGCATTTT. Protein product: CASSVAGIGGQPQHF. The variable domain in full, with the rest retrieved from reference TRBV9 and TRBJ1-5, is DSGVTQTPKHLITATGQRVTLRCSPRSGDLSVYWYQQSLDQGLQFLIQYYNGEERAKGNILERFSAQQFPDLHSELNLSSLELGDSALYFCASSVAGIGGQPQHFGDGTRLSIL.

J is TRBJ2-6 and V is TRBV20-1; D gene ambiguous. V lost 3 bases, J lost 2 bases, and 5 bases lay in between. The germline CDR1 and CDR2 sequences are DFQATT and SNEGSKA (reference sequence). The CDR3 is made up of 13 amino acids. In DNA form, the CDR3 reads TGCAGTGCTAGCGCGACTGGGGCCAACGTCCTGACTTTC. Amino acid sequence: CSASATGANVLTF.

This clonotype was found many times. This chain uses TRBV19 with TRBJ1-5, with 7 positions matching TRBD1. The V and J ends lost 7 bases and 2 bases, in that order; junction bases with no gene match: 8. Germline-derived CDR1 and CDR2 are LNHDA and SQIVND (reference sequence). CDR3 length: 15 residues. As DNA, the CDR3 is TGTGCCAGTACCGGGACAGACGTTGGCAATCAGCCCCAGCATTTT. Translated: CASTGTDVGNQPQHF. Drawing the rest from reference TRBV19 and TRBJ1-5, the complete variable domain is DGGITQSPKYLFRKEGQNVTLSCEQNLNHDAMYWYRQDPGQGLRLIYYSQIVNDFQKGDIAEGYSVSREKKESFPLTVTSAQKNPTAFYLCASTGTDVGNQPQHFGDGTRLSIL.

Comments on this clonotype: Relative to the germline gene, one junction end is altered; a read error may explain this. V gene TRBV29-1 combines with J gene TRBJ2-1, with D perhaps TRBD2 (6 bases). CDR1 is SQVTM and CDR2 is ANQGSEA in the germline V gene. CDR3 length: 12 residues. In nucleotides, the CDR3 is TGCAGCGTTGAACTAGCGCGGAATGAGCGGTTCTTC. Translated: CSVELARNERFF.

This clonotype was seen more than once but under ten times. This sequence may be a read error, since a much larger clone differs from it by one base. The genes are TRBV5-5 and TRBJ1-4; D possibly corresponds to TRBD1 (5 bases). The CDR3 is made up of 15 amino acids. Germline CDR1 and CDR2: SGHKS and YYEKEE (reference sequence). Trimming pared 0 bases from V and 6 bases from J, leaving 12 bases between. The CDR3 protein is CASSLAPGGDEKLFF. The CDR3 nucleotides are TGTGCCAGCAGCTTGGCTCCGGGGGGAGATGAAAAACTGTTTTTT.

At least ten counts were recorded for this clonotype. The V and J genes are TRBV20-1 and TRBJ1-5, with 8 bases matching TRBD1. The CDR3 loop spans 16 amino acids. V shed 0 bases and J 3 bases; nucleotides not matched to a gene: 7. Germline CDR1 and CDR2: DFQATT and SNEGSKA (reference sequence). CDR3 amino acids: CSARDPQGAVNQPQHF. CDR3 sequence (DNA): TGCAGTGCTAGAGATCCCCAGGGGGCGGTCAATCAGCCCCAGCATTTT.

The rearrangement uses TRBV7-9 and TRBJ2-7; 7 nucleotides agree with TRBD1. Germline values: CDR1 SEHNR, CDR2 FQNEAQ (reference sequence). The CDR3 loop spans 13 amino acids. V gave up 5 bases and J gave up 5 bases; unmatched junction bases: 6. This CDR3 is CASSDTGVDEQYF. Written as DNA, the CDR3 is TGTGCCAGCAGCGACACAGGGGTCGACGAGCAGTACTTC.

This clonotype appeared a few times. This sequence joins TRBV3-1 and TRBJ2-2; 9 nucleotides match TRBD1. The CDR3 contains 15 residues. CDR1 and CDR2 from the germline V gene are LGHDT and YNNKEL (reference sequence). Trimming at V came to 4 bases and at J to 5 bases, leaving 5 bases not matched to a gene. This CDR3 is CASSLTDRGTGELFF. CDR3 DNA: TGTGCCAGCAGCCTTACAGACAGGGGGACCGGGGAGCTGTTTTTT.

This clonotype has at least ten counts. This chain joins TRBV12-3 or TRBV12-4 and TRBJ1-1; D not resolved. V was shortened by 5 bases and J by 9 bases, with 19 bases between the two germline ends. CDR3 length: 14 amino acids. The CDR3 loop reads CASSPTEAGRKAFF. The CDR3 DNA is TGTGCCAGCAGTCCGACTGAGGCGGGAAGGAAAGCTTTCTTT.

A single count supports this clonotype. The chain uses TRBV6-2 or TRBV6-3 and TRBJ2-5, with 9 bases identical to TRBD1. The CDR3 length is 18 residues. With V trimmed by 2 bases and J by 4 bases, 14 bases remained unmatched. Germline V gene sequence: CDR1 MNHEY, CDR2 SVGEGT. The CDR3 DNA is TGTGCCAGCAGTTACCCCTTAGACTACAGGGGGCGGGTAGAGACCCAGTACTTC. This gives the protein CASSYPLDYRGRVETQYF.

Points on this clonotype: A much larger clonotype is one base distant, so this may be a read error. The chain has TRBV6-5 and TRBJ2-7, with 9 positions matching TRBD2. Losses at the gene ends were 2 bases for V and 3 bases for J; bases not matched to a gene: 5. Germline V gene lookup returns CDR1 MNHEY and CDR2 SVGAGI. This CDR3 comprises 15 residues. Here the CDR3 DNA reads TGTGCCAGCAGTTACGGGTCAGCGGGGGGCTACGAGCAGTACGTC. Translation: CASSYGSAGGYEQYV.